Listed below are T cell receptor beta chains from one sample, sequenced in a study of shared clonotypes between healthy human individuals. The table came from immunoSEQ multiplex PCR; TCRdb's copy has only in-frame clones and leaves some out. Of 850,000 to 1,100,000 clones in the sample, 70% to 85% were seen once. The sequenced material came from memory CD4+ T cells from PBMCs. These receptors all come from a man aged 18-30 years in good health. Some clones in this sample may be carry-over from other donors' samples. Both conserved end residues are trimmed from each CDR3.

TRBJ2-7	TRBV11-3	ASSLGGDFGEQY
TRBJ2-2	TRBV2	ARTGSQLNTGELF
TRBJ2-7	TRBV6-6	ASRRLAGSYEQY
TRBJ2-3	TRBV7-3	ASSPQGTSTDTQY
TRBJ1-3	TRBV28	ASKLPGRGRGGNTIY
TRBJ2-7	TRBV29-1	SVEGGGYGEQY
TRBJ2-3	TRBV6-5	ASRAVWTTDTQY
TRBJ2-1	TRBV7-3	ASSPQLAASHEQF
TRBJ2-3	TRBV7-6	ASSLARRQGEDTQY
TRBJ2-5	TRBV5-1	ASSPADRETQY
TRBJ1-2	TRBV6-1	ASSRGQGVYGYT
TRBJ2-7	TRBV18	ASSPPGTISYEQY
TRBJ2-3	TRBV28	ASSLARPESTDTQY
TRBJ1-2	TRBV5-6	ASSLLGQGALVYGYT
TRBJ2-2	TRBV18	ASPILQGTNTGELF
TRBJ1-4	TRBV19	ASTKLYYPGEMDEKLF
TRBJ2-7	TRBV11-2	ASSLLRAQRGNYEQY
TRBJ2-5	TRBV18	ASRPGTGEETQY
TRBJ2-2	TRBV10-3	AIRETSGTGTGELF
TRBJ2-1	TRBV7-3	ASSPRLAGGLGNEQF
TRBJ1-1	TRBV10-3	AIRGTNTEAF
TRBJ2-1	TRBV9	ASSVAARIDEQF
TRBJ1-2	TRBV18	ASSPPANYGYT
TRBJ2-1	TRBV7-3	ASRSSGANNEQF
TRBJ2-7	TRBV28	ASSRRTGGAPEQY
TRBJ2-3	TRBV4-1	ASSQSYSNYDTQY
TRBJ2-3	TRBV7-2	ASSYGGGRPDTQY
TRBJ2-1	TRBV5-1	ASSSEGTGGNEQF
TRBJ2-5	TRBV5-1	ASSLGDLAGETQY
TRBJ2-7	TRBV4-3	ASSRGPSYEQY
TRBJ2-7	TRBV28	ASRALSDEQY
TRBJ2-5	TRBV19	ASSIGPLQETQY
TRBJ2-7	TRBV6-6	ASRPGLAGYEQY
TRBJ2-3	TRBV11-3	ASSLGDTQY
TRBJ2-1	TRBV5-6	ASSFAGGRATYNEQF
TRBJ1-1	TRBV2	ASSMWGNSANTEAF
TRBJ2-1	TRBV13	ASRSPKRGGGEQF
TRBJ1-1	TRBV28	ASGKRGRTEAF
TRBJ2-1	TRBV5-8	ASNAGASYNEQF
TRBJ2-2	TRBV7-6	ASSHGGELF
TRBJ1-5	TRBV11-2	ASSLNDHQPQH
TRBJ1-2	TRBV2	ASSEVNRVYGYT
TRBJ2-5	TRBV7-6	ASSSTPGQTQY
TRBJ1-5	TRBV19	ASRITGGHSNQPQH
TRBJ2-1	TRBV18	ASSTSGSSYNEQF
TRBJ2-7	TRBV5-4	ASSLAGGNEQY
TRBJ2-1	TRBV18	ASSPKGVGSYNEQF
TRBJ1-1	TRBV16	ASSQPRGVATEAF
TRBJ2-1	TRBV28	ASGVYNEQF
TRBJ2-7	TRBV6-1	ASSPDRGEQY